This entry features one TCR beta chain sequence. The antigen remains undetermined. The data were taken from a study of cytomegalovirus exposure and HLA in healthy donors. The CDR3 is 14 amino acids. The junction had 6 bases not matched to a gene; V was cut back by 3 bases and J by 7 bases. Looked up from germline, CDR1 is LNHDA and CDR2 is SQIVND (reference sequence). Clones were sequenced by immunoSEQ multiplex PCR, and TCRdb holds only the in-frame ones, with some missing. The sample shows some 150,000 clones, around 90% of them seen only once. Study observations and caveats: According to a subsequent analysis, TCR clusters identified in the first cohort showed a tendency to co-occur across the 100 to 150 validation repertoires.

J is TRBJ1-5 and V is TRBV19; 7 positions match TRBD1. Sequencing input: PBMCs. This clonotype was obtained from a woman aged 18 to 35 in good health and CMV-seropositive. CDR3 amino acids: CASSIHRGGQPQHF. The CDR3 nucleotides read TGTGCCAGTAGTATCCACAGGGGTGGCCAGCCCCAGCATTTT.